These 18 T cell receptor beta chains originate from one sample sequenced in a study of blood T cells in healthy people across ages. Primed by a sample-barcoded 5' primer and a J-beta primer mix, a second PCR proceeded for about 6 to 11 cycles. TCRdb processed the 5' RACE reads anew with MiXCR; each CDR3 protein has one entry. Among 920,000 or so distinct CDR3 sequences, 45% were seen once, and the ten largest hold about 20%. Source material: blood. The receptors here all came from a woman between 55 and 75 years old in good health.

Only a few counts were recorded for this clonotype. The chain is built from TRBV15 and TRBJ2-3; a possible D gene is TRBD2 (5 bases). Germline V gene lookup returns CDR1 LNHNV and CDR2 YYDKDF (reference sequence). Trimming removed 11 bases at V and 0 bases at J, with 15 bases between. This CDR3 has 14 residues. Here the CDR3 DNA reads TGTGCCTCGGGCGGCGGCGGGAGCACAGATACGCAGTATTTT. As protein: CASGGGGSTDTQYF.

This chain joins TRBV29-1 and TRBJ2-1; D is ambiguous. In germline, CDR1 is SQVTM, CDR2 ANQGSEA. The V end lost 5 bases, the J end lost 7 bases, and 18 bases lay between the germline ends. The CDR3 spans 14 residues. In nucleotides, the CDR3 is TGCAGCGTTATAACGCCTGCGCCGACTAATGAGCAGTTCTTC. It encodes CSVITPAPTNEQFF.

This clonotype has just a few counts. This chain links TRBV7-9 with TRBJ2-5; the match to TRBD2 covers 8 bases. The CDR3 totals 13 residues. Per germline, CDR1 SEHNR and CDR2 FQNEAQ (reference sequence). The J segment lost 3 bases and the V segment lost 5 bases, leaving 2 bases of the junction unmatched. As DNA, the CDR3 is TGTGCCAGCAGCGATAGCGGGGAAGAGACCCAGTACTTC. It specifies CASSDSGEETQYF.

This clonotype was counted between two and nine times. The chain recombines TRBV5-1 with TRBJ2-3; D unclear. Trimming cost V 3 bases and J 4 bases, with 9 bases left between them. The length of the CDR3 is 13 residues. CDR1 and CDR2 from the germline V gene are SGHRS and YFSETQ. The CDR3 DNA reads TGCGCCAGCAGCTACCGGGCCGCAGATACGCAGTATTTT. This sequence encodes CASSYRAADTQYF.

The chain employs TRBV5-1 and TRBJ2-1, with 11 nucleotides matching TRBD1. V lost 4 bases, J lost 9 bases, and 9 bases stayed unmatched. Germline V gene lookup returns CDR1 SGHRS and CDR2 YFSETQ. The CDR3 runs 15 residues. CDR3 bases: TGCGCCAGCAGCCAAGGACAGGGGGCGAGTAGTGAGCAGTTCTTC. It codes for CASSQGQGASSEQFF.

This clonotype has only a few counts. Here the CDR3 DNA reads TGCGCCAGCAGCCAAGAGGTGGGGTTCACTCAAGAGACCCAGTACTTC. Translated, it gives CASSQEVGFTQETQYF. V usage is TRBV4-3 and J usage is TRBJ2-5; unclear D gene. CDR1 is LGHNA and CDR2 is YSLEER in the germline V gene. CDR3 size: 16 residues. Trimming removed 0 bases at V and 2 bases at J, with 13 bases between.

The chain carries TRBV20-1 and TRBJ2-7, with 12 bases lining up with TRBD2. Germline V gene lookup returns CDR1 DFQATT and CDR2 SNEGSKA (reference sequence). The CDR3 consists of 16 residues. Trimming took 0 bases from V and 6 from J; bases not matched to a gene: 9. The CDR3 sequence is CSARDRSLAGGGEQYF. CDR3 nucleotides: TGCAGTGCTAGAGATCGATCACTAGCGGGAGGAGGCGAGCAGTACTTC.

Only a few counts were recorded for this clonotype. This chain joins TRBV29-1 and TRBJ2-1; TRBD2 might be the D (6 bases). The V gene's germline CDR1 is SQVTM and CDR2 ANQGSEA. The CDR3 is 12 amino acids. Trimming left V 5 bases short and J 3 bases short, with 8 bases between. The CDR3 sequence is CSVLRDYNEQFF. The CDR3 DNA sequence: TGCAGCGTTCTGCGGGACTACAATGAGCAGTTCTTC.

The V and J genes are TRBV28 and TRBJ1-1; maybe TRBD1 (5 bases). Germline V gene sequence: CDR1 MDHEN, CDR2 SYDVKM. The V end lost 7 bases, the J end lost 10 bases, and 16 bases lay between the germline ends. This CDR3 is built from 12 residues. DNA of the CDR3: TGTGCCAGCACCACGGCCTTGGGGGGAGCTTTCTTT. Amino acid sequence: CASTTALGGAFF.

This clonotype was detected a few times. This chain connects TRBV7-7 to TRBJ2-5, with 8 positions matching TRBD2. Germline-derived CDR1 and CDR2 are SSHAT and FNYEAQ (reference sequence). Trimming cost V 1 base and J 4 bases; bases outside gene matches: 11. The CDR3 spans 17 residues. The CDR3 spells CASSLEATSGRVETQYF. DNA for the CDR3: TGTGCCAGCAGCTTAGAAGCAACGAGCGGGAGAGTAGAGACCCAGTACTTC.

This chain uses TRBV12-5 with TRBJ2-3, with D possibly TRBD2 on 7 matching bases. Germline V gene sequence: CDR1 LGHNT, CDR2 FRNRAP. This CDR3 spans 14 amino acids. V gave up 8 bases and J gave up 4 bases, with 16 bases separating them. This CDR3 is CASPGGRGADTQYF. In nucleotides, the CDR3 is TGTGCTAGTCCGGGGGGCCGGGGTGCAGATACGCAGTATTTT. The whole variable domain, filled in from reference TRBV12-5 and TRBJ2-3, reads DARVTQTPRHKVTEMGQEVTMRCQPILGHNTVFWYRQTMMQGLELLAYFRNRAPLDDSGMPKDRFSAEMPDATLATLKIQPSEPRDSAVYFCASPGGRGADTQYFGPGTRLTVL.

The chain uses TRBV24-1 and TRBJ2-1; D gene ambiguous. V gave up 10 bases and J gave up 7 bases, with 13 bases separating them. The CDR3 contains 12 residues. The germline V gene has CDR1 KGHDR and CDR2 SFDVKD. The CDR3 DNA reads TGTGCCACTGGCGGTTTCGGGAATGAGCAGTTCTTC. Translated: CATGGFGNEQFF.

V is TRBV27 and J is TRBJ1-5, with a tentative D call TRBD1 (6 bases). This CDR3 contains 18 residues. Trimming stripped 2 bases from V and 11 bases from J, with 28 bases between. Germline lookup yields CDR1 MNHEY and CDR2 SMNVEV (reference sequence). The chain's CDR3 is CASSLKGRSGQGPGAQHF. The CDR3 DNA reads TGTGCCAGCAGTTTAAAAGGGCGGTCGGGGCAGGGGCCTGGGGCCCAGCATTTT.

This clonotype was recorded many times. J is TRBJ2-3 and V is TRBV5-1; D call uncertain. The CDR3 has 15 residues. From germline, CDR1 is SGHRS and CDR2 YFSETQ. V lost 2 bases to trimming and J lost 2 bases, with 12 bases between them. The CDR3 DNA follows: TGCGCCAGCAGCTTACGGCCGAACCCCACAGATACGCAGTATTTT. The encoded protein is CASSLRPNPTDTQYF.

This chain links TRBV29-1 with TRBJ1-2; D remains ambiguous. Per the germline V gene, CDR1 is SQVTM and CDR2 is ANQGSEA. This CDR3 has 12 amino acids. V lost 6 bases and J lost 7, with 15 bases in between. This CDR3 reads CSVGGLGSGYTF. CDR3 DNA: TGCAGCGTCGGAGGATTAGGGAGTGGCTACACCTTC.

V gene TRBV6-2 or TRBV6-3 combines with J gene TRBJ2-1; 7 bases map to TRBD2. The length of the CDR3 is 16 residues. V dropped 2 bases and J dropped 2; count of bases not matched to a gene: 6. Per the germline V gene, CDR1 is MNHEY and CDR2 is SVGEGT. The CDR3 DNA follows: TGTGCCAGCAGTTACGGTGGGGGAGGGCCCTACAATGAGCAGTTCTTC. This sequence encodes CASSYGGGGPYNEQFF.

This clonotype was seen repeatedly, ten times or more. V gene TRBV29-1 combines with J gene TRBJ2-5, with TRBD2 as a possible D gene (5 bases). Germline values: CDR1 SQVTM, CDR2 ANQGSEA. This CDR3 comprises 12 residues. Deletions cut 7 bases from V and 1 base from J, with 10 bases between. This CDR3 is CSGTVSQETQYF. CDR3 DNA sequence: TGCAGCGGGACTGTTAGCCAAGAGACCCAGTACTTC.

The J gene is TRBJ2-7, the V gene TRBV10-1, with TRBD1 identical over 7 bases. Germline lookup yields CDR1 WNHNN and CDR2 SYGVQD (reference sequence). CDR3 length equals 14 residues. After removal of 9 bases from V and 0 bases from J, the junction contained 8 bases not matched to a gene. The CDR3 coding sequence is TGCGCCAGGCTCACGGGACAGATCTCCTACGAGCAGTACTTC. Translation: CARLTGQISYEQYF.